Below, one TCR beta chain is given with its context. This entry belongs to a study of blood T cell repertoires in COVID-19. Study summary: From the United States, Italy and Spain came samples of acute and convalescent COVID-19. T cells, B-cell-depleted T cells, or PBMCs provided the cDNA or gDNA that served as material.

CDR3 length: 13 amino acids. Per the germline V gene, CDR1 is GTSNPN and CDR2 is SVGIG (reference sequence). V lost 2 bases and J lost 5; bases outside the gene matches: 5. As handled by the study authors: Reference gene primer amplification gave nucleated cell count estimates. Repertoires were generated with immunoSEQ multiplex PCR, while TCRdb's copy carries only in-frame clones and drops some. D and trimming were read from the DNA, whereas the V and J calls and clone size are those reported in that table. Of about 370,000 clones in the sample, 90% were seen once. Sequencing was carried out using peripheral blood. The clonotype originates from a man younger than 35 with active or convalescent COVID-19. This chain links TRBV30 with TRBJ2-7, with 8 bases matching TRBD1. DNA for the CDR3: TGTGCCTGGAGTCCAGGACAGGGTAACGAGCAGTACTTC. Protein sequence: CAWSPGQGNEQYF.